This T cell receptor beta chain was recorded in a study of T-cell memory formation after mild COVID-19. Whole-study context: Largely donor-specific sequence clusters came from a couple of donors.

Via MiXCR, TCRdb re-called the 5' RACE reads, giving one row per CDR3 protein. The sample has some 300,000 distinct CDR3 sequences; more than 20% are singletons. This clonotype has a handful of counts. The antigen is unknown. Study conclusions and caveats: Among contracting clones, CD4+ were mainly CM/EM and CD8+ enriched in EMRA.

The CDR3 extends over 15 amino acids. Unmatched junction bases numbered 11, after V lost 6 bases and J lost 4 bases. The V gene's germline CDR1 is MNHNY and CDR2 SVGAGI (reference sequence). J is TRBJ1-1 and V is TRBV6-6; 7 nucleotides agree with TRBD1. The specimen sequenced was PBMCs or a T cell subset sorted from them (not recorded which). The clonotype was recovered from a man aged 18 to 30 who had mild COVID-19 (a few samples of this study predate the infection). Cell type and time point are not known. The chain's CDR3 is CASSPTGRVGTEAFF. The DNA for the CDR3 is TGTGCCAGCAGCCCGACAGGGAGGGTGGGCACTGAAGCTTTCTTT.